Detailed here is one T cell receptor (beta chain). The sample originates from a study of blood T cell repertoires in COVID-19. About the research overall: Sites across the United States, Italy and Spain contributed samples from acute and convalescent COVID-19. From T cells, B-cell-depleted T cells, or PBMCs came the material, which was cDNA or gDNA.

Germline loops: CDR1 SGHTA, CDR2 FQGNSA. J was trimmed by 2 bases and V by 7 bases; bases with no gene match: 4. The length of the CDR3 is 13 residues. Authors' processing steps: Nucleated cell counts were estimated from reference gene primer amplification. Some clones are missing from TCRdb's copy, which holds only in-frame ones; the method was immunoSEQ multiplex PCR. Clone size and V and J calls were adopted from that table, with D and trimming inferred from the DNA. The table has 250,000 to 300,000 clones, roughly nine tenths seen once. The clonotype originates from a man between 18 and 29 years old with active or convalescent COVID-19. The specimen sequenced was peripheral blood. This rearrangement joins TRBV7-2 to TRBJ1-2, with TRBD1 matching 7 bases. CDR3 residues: CASTPTGNYGYTF. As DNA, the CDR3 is TGTGCCAGCACCCCGACAGGGAACTATGGCTACACCTTC.